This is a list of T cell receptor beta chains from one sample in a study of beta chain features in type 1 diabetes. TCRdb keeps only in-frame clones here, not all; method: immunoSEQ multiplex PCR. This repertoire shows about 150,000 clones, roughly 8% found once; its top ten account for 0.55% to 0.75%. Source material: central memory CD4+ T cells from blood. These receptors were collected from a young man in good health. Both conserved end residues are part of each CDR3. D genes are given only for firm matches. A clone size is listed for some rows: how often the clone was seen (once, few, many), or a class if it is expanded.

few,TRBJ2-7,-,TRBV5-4,CASSSGGTVRDEQYF,TGTGCCAGCAGCTCGGGGGGGACAGTACGGGACGAGCAGTACTTC
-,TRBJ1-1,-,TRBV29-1,CSATRGGRHTEAFF,TGCAGCGCCACCCGGGGGGGGCGGCACACTGAAGCTTTCTTT
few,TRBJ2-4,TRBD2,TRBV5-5,CASSFLGAGVANIQYF,TGTGCCAGCAGCTTTTTAGGCGCGGGAGTAGCAAACATTCAGTACTTC
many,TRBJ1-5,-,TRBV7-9,CASSKMAGANQPQHF,TGTGCCAGCAGTAAAATGGCGGGGGCGAATCAGCCCCAGCATTTT
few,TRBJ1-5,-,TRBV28,CASSLLKQPQHF,TGTGCCAGCAGTTTATTAAAACAGCCCCAGCATTTT
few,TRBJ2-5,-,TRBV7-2,CASSLHGRGQETQYF,TGTGCCAGCAGCTTACATGGACGGGGCCAAGAGACCCAGTACTTC
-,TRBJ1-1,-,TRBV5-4,CASSLDRNMNTEAFF,TGTGCCAGCAGCTTGGACAGGAACATGAACACTGAAGCTTTCTTT
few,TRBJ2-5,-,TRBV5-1,CASSLGLVPQETQYF,TGCGCCAGCAGCTTGGGTTTAGTCCCCCAAGAGACCCAGTACTTC
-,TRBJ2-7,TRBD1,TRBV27,CASRHQGATYEQYF,TGTGCCAGCAGGCACCAGGGGGCCACGTACGAGCAGTACTTC
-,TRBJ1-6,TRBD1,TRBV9,CASSAGQGANSPLHF,TGTGCCAGCAGCGCTGGACAGGGGGCAAATTCACCCCTCCACTTT
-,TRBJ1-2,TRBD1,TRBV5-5,CASSQTGTGGGGYTF,TGTGCCAGCAGCCAGACCGGGACAGGGGGAGGTGGCTACACCTTC
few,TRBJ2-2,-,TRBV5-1,CASAQTNTGELFF,TGCGCCAGCGCCCAGACTAACACCGGGGAGCTGTTTTTT
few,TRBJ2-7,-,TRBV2,CASRMDKGSYEQYF,TGTGCCAGCAGAATGGACAAGGGCTCCTACGAGCAGTACTTC
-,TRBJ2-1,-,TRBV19,CASSMDRASGEQFF,TGTGCCAGTAGTATGGACAGAGCCTCGGGTGAGCAGTTCTTC
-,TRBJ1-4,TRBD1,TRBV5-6,CASSPSGQGALEKLFF,TGTGCCAGCAGCCCTTCCGGACAGGGGGCTTTGGAAAAACTGTTTTTT
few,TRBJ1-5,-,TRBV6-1,CASQHDNQPQHF,TGTGCCAGCCAACACGACAATCAGCCCCAGCATTTT
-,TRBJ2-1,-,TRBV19,CASSIDRQNSQFF,TGTGCCAGTAGTATTGACAGACAGAACTCTCAGTTCTTC
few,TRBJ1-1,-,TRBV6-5,CASRMRSRSTEAFF,TGTGCCAGCAGGATGCGATCCCGTAGCACTGAAGCTTTCTTT
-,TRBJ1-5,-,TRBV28,CASRPSGGGLSNQPQHF,TGTGCCAGCAGACCCTCCGGGGGGGGTCTTAGCAATCAGCCCCAGCATTTT
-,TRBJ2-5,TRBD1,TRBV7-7,CASSPDRGSGETQYF,TGTGCCAGCAGCCCAGACAGGGGTTCCGGGGAGACCCAGTACTTC
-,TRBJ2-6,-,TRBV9,CASSQNSGANVLTF,TGTGCCAGCAGCCAAAACTCTGGGGCCAACGTCCTGACTTTC
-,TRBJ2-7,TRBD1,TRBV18,CASSPASATGIYEQYF,TGTGCCAGCTCACCAGCCTCCGCGACAGGGATTTACGAGCAGTACTTC
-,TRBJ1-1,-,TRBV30,CAWTRTVEAFF,TGTGCCTGGACCCGGACAGTTGAAGCTTTCTTT